One sample yielded the 13 T cell receptor beta chains listed below, sequenced in a study of T-cell memory formation after mild COVID-19. From the 5' RACE reads, TCRdb called clonotypes with MiXCR, one entry per CDR3 protein. In the table there are about 100,000 distinct CDR3 sequences, 18% of which are singletons. The source material was PBMCs or a T cell subset sorted from them (not recorded which). Every receptor here comes from a young man who had mild COVID-19 (a few samples of this study predate the infection). Cell type and time point are not known.

This chain uses TRBV4-2 with TRBJ1-5, with 11 bases identical to TRBD1. Germline CDR1 LGHNA, CDR2 YNFKEQ. CDR3 length: 20 residues. V lost 2 bases to trimming and J lost 0 bases; unmatched junction nucleotides: 12. The CDR3 nucleotides read TGTGCCAGCAGCCAACACCCCCCTGGACAGGGGGCGGATAGCAATCAGCCCCAGCATTTT. This sequence encodes CASSQHPPGQGADSNQPQHF.

The V call is TRBV24-1, the J call TRBJ2-7, with TRBD2 as a possible D gene (6 bases). The CDR3 consists of 15 residues. Germline V gives CDR1 KGHDR, CDR2 SFDVKD. V was clipped by 2 bases and J by 2 bases, with 12 bases between them. CDR3: CATSDWGEPPYEQYF. The CDR3 DNA follows: TGTGCCACCAGTGATTGGGGGGAACCGCCCTACGAGCAGTACTTC.

This clonotype was observed at least ten times. The chain combines TRBV5-1 with TRBJ2-1, with a tentative D call TRBD1 (5 bases). CDR3 size: 16 residues. V was shortened by 4 bases and J by 2 bases, with 16 bases between the two germline ends. From germline, CDR1 is SGHRS and CDR2 YFSETQ. The CDR3 here is CASSLPSPGTYNEQFF. DNA for the CDR3: TGCGCCAGCAGCCTTCCATCCCCAGGGACCTACAATGAGCAGTTCTTC.

In this sample, this clonotype turned up a few times. The chain carries TRBV7-2 and TRBJ1-1, with no clear D. The CDR3 sequence is 13 residues long. Germline CDR1 reads SGHTA; CDR2 reads FQGNSA. Trimming removed 5 bases from V and 1 base from J, with 8 bases in between. The chain's CDR3 is CASSTGWNTEAFF. CDR3 in DNA: TGTGCCAGCAGCACCGGCTGGAACACTGAAGCTTTCTTT.

This clonotype was observed a handful of times. This sequence joins TRBV20-1 and TRBJ1-2; D unclear. Germline CDR1 DFQATT, CDR2 SNEGSKA (reference sequence). V lost 6 bases, J lost 0 bases, and 11 bases lay in between. The CDR3 consists of 13 residues. The CDR3: CSARGGANYGYTF. The CDR3 nucleotides are TGCAGTGCCCGGGGAGGAGCTAACTATGGCTACACCTTC.

The genes are TRBV4-1 and TRBJ2-5; unclear D gene. Germline values: CDR1 MGHRA, CDR2 YSYEKL. Trimming stripped 2 bases from V and 5 bases from J, with 6 bases between. The CDR3 contains 12 residues. CDR3: CASSQPWETQYF. For the CDR3, the DNA is TGCGCCAGCAGCCAACCCTGGGAGACCCAGTACTTC.

Only a few counts were recorded for this clonotype. The CDR3 DNA sequence: TGTGCCACTCGGGCCTCGTACGAGCAGTACTTC. Protein product: CATRASYEQYF. This rearrangement joins TRBV24-1 to TRBJ2-7; no reliable D call. Germline CDR1 reads KGHDR; CDR2 reads SFDVKD. The ends were cut back, 10 bases at V and 4 bases at J, with 10 bases in the middle. CDR3 size: 11 residues.

This clonotype turned up a few times. The genes are TRBV4-3 and TRBJ1-2; no clear D. Germline-derived CDR1 and CDR2 are LGHNA and YSLEER. The CDR3 consists of 14 residues. V was shortened by 0 bases and J by 2 bases, with 7 bases between the two germline ends. The CDR3 reads CASSQDSTNYGYTF. The CDR3 bases are TGCGCCAGCAGCCAAGACAGCACCAACTATGGCTACACCTTC.

This clonotype has a handful of counts. The chain recombines TRBV5-1 with TRBJ2-7, with D possibly matching TRBD1 (7 bases). The CDR3 is made up of 13 amino acids. Germline V gene sequence: CDR1 SGHRS, CDR2 YFSETQ. With 3 bases removed from V and 5 bases from J, the gap between germline ends came to 12 bases. CDR3 region: CASSSGGGDEQYF. CDR3 DNA: TGCGCCAGCAGCTCAGGAGGGGGCGACGAGCAGTACTTC.

The rearrangement uses TRBV6-2 or TRBV6-3 and TRBJ2-1, with TRBD2 matching over 11 bases. The CDR3 runs to 13 residues. Germline-derived CDR1 and CDR2 are MNHEY and SVGEGT. V lost 6 bases to trimming and J lost 6 bases; unmatched junction nucleotides: 1. For the CDR3, the DNA is TGTGCCAGCAGGGGGACTAGCGGCAATGAGCAGTTCTTC. Translating it yields CASRGTSGNEQFF.

This clonotype was seen a single time. The V call is TRBV7-2, the J call TRBJ2-7; tentatively, D is TRBD1 (6 bases). The CDR3 runs to 13 residues. Germline lookup yields CDR1 SGHTA and CDR2 FQGNSA. The V end was cut by 4 bases, the J end by 6 bases, with 13 bases between. The CDR3 sequence is CASSSQGRGEQYF. The CDR3 nucleotides read TGTGCCAGCAGCTCCCAGGGGCGAGGCGAGCAGTACTTC.

This clonotype was seen just once. The chain is built from TRBV11-2 and TRBJ2-5; D is perhaps TRBD1 (5 bases). This CDR3 contains 13 residues. Germline CDR1 is SGHAT and CDR2 is FQNNGV. V gave up 5 bases and J gave up 2 bases, with 9 bases separating them. The DNA of the CDR3 is TGTGCCAGCAGCCCGACAGTGCAAGAGACCCAGTACTTC. Protein sequence: CASSPTVQETQYF. The variable domain in full, with the rest retrieved from reference TRBV11-2 and TRBJ2-5, is EAGVAQSPRYKIIEKRQSVAFWCNPISGHATLYWYQQILGQGPKLLIQFQNNGVVDDSQLPKDRFSAERLKGVDSTLKIQPAKLEDSAVYLCASSPTVQETQYFGPGTRLLVL.

The chain has TRBV7-2 and TRBJ2-7; D not certain. The germline gives CDR1 SGHTA, CDR2 FQGNSA. This CDR3 is built from 13 residues. Trimming left V 0 bases short and J 4 bases short, with 7 bases between. CDR3 region: CASSLALTYEQYF. CDR3 coding DNA: TGTGCCAGCAGCTTAGCCCTCACTTACGAGCAGTACTTC.